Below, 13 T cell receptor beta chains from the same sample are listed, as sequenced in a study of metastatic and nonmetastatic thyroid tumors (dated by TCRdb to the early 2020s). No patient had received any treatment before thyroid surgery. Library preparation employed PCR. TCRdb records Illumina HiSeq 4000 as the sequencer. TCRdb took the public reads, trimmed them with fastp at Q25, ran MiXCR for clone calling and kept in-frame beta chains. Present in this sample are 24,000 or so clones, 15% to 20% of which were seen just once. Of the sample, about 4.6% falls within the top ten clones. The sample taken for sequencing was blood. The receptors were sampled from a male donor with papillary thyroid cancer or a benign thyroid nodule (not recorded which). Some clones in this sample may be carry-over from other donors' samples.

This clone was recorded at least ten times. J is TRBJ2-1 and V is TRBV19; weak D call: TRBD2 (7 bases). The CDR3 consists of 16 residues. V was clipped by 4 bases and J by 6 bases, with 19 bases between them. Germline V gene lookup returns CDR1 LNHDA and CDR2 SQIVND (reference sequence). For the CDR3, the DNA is TGTGCCAGTAGTACCAATAGGGGGGGCTGGTCCAATGAGCAGTTCTTC. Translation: CASSTNRGGWSNEQFF.

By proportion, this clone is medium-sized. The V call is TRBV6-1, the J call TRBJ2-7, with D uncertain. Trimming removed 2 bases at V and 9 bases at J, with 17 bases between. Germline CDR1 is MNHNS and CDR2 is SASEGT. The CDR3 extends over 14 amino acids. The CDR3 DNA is TGTGCCAGCAGTGAAAAAAGTCAGACCATTAGGCAGTACTTC. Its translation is CASSEKSQTIRQYF.

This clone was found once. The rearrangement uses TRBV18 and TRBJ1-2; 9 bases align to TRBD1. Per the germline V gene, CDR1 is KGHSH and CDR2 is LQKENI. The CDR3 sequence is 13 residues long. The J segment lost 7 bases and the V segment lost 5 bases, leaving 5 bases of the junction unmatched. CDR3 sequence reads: CASSTGQGFGYTF. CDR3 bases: TGTGCCAGCTCAACGGGACAGGGATTTGGCTACACCTTC.

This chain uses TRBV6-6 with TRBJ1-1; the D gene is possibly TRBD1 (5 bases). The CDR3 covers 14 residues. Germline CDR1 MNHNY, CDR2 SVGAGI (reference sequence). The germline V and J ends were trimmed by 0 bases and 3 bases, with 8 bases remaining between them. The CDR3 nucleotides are TGTGCCAGCAGTTACTCGAGAGGGGACACTGAAGCTTTCTTT. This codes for CASSYSRGDTEAFF.

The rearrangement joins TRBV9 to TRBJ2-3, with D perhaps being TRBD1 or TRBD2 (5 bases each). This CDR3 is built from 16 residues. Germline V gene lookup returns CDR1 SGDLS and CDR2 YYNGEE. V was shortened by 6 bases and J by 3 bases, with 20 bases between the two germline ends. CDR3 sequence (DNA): TGTGCCAGCAAAACCTCCGAGGGGACCTCAACAGATACGCAGTATTTT. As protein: CASKTSEGTSTDTQYF.

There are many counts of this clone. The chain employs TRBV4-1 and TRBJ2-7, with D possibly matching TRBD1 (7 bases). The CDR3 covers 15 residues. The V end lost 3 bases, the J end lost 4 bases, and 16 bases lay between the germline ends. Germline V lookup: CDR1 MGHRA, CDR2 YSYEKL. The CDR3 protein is CASSHQGGAGYEQYF. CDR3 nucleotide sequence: TGCGCCAGCAGCCACCAAGGGGGCGCGGGGTACGAGCAGTACTTC.

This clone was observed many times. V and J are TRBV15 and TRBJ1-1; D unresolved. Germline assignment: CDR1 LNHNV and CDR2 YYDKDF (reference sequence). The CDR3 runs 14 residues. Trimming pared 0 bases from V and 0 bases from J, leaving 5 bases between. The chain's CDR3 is CATSRDGVNTEAFF. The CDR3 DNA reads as TGTGCCACCAGCAGAGATGGGGTGAACACTGAAGCTTTCTTT.

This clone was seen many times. The CDR3 nucleotides are TGTGCCAGCAGTCCGTACCAAGAGACCCAGTACTTC. Protein: CASSPYQETQYF. The genes are TRBV7-9 and TRBJ2-5, with unresolved D. Germline V gene data show CDR1 as SEHNR and CDR2 as FQNEAQ (reference sequence). V gave up 6 bases and J gave up 0 bases, with 5 bases separating them. The CDR3 is made up of 12 amino acids.

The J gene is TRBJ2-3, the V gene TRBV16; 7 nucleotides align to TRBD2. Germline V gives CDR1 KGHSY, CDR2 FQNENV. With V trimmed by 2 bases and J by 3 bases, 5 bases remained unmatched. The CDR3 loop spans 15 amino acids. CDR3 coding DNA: TGTGCCAGCAGCCAAGCGGGGGATAGAACAGATACGCAGTATTTT. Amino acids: CASSQAGDRTDTQYF.

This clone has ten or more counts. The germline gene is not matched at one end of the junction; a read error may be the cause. CDR3 nucleotides: TGTGCCTGTTCTCCCCCGGGGCTCAATCGGCCCCAGCATTTT. Residues: CACSPPGLNRPQHF. This chain uses TRBV30 with TRBJ1-5; a possible D gene is TRBD1 (5 bases). The CDR3 spans 14 residues. The germline V gene has CDR1 GTSNPN and CDR2 SVGIG (reference sequence).

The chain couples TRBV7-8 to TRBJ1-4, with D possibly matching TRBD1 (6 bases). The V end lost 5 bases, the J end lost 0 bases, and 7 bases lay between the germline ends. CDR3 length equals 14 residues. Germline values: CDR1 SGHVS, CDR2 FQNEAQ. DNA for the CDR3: TGTGCCAGCAGCCCAGGGGCAACTAATGAAAAACTGTTTTTT. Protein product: CASSPGATNEKLFF.

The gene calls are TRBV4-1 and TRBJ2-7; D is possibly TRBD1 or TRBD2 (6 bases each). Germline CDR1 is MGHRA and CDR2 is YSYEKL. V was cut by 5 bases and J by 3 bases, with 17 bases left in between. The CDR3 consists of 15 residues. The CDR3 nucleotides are TGCGCCAGCAGCACCCTGGGTGGAGGGGGCTACGAGCAGTACTTC. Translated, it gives CASSTLGGGGYEQYF.

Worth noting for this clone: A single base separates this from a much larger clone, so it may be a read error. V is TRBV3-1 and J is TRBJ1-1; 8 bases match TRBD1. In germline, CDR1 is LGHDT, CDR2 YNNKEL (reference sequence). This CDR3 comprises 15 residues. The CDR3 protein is CAGSHRGQGGTEAFF. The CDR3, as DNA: TGTGCCGGCAGCCATCGAGGACAGGGTGGCACTGAAGCTTTCTTT.